This T cell receptor beta chain was observed in a study of T cell clonotyping in hematopoietic cell transplantation. On the study more broadly: Pretransplant recipient samples were taken after cytoreduction.

With regard to this clone: Its antigen is unknown.

Notes on the study in general: Cells were unsorted, so CD4 and CD8 contributions were not separated. After transplant, recipient diversity fell while pathologically expanded clonotypes grew through day 180. Higher Inverse Simpson Index values in graft donor and pretransplant recipient predicted broader posttransplant TCR diversity.

Regarding time point: recipient sample about 28 days before transplant, after cytoreduction. Libraries were prepared by immunoSEQ multiplex PCR; TCRdb keeps only in-frame clonotypes and omits some of them. The sample lists roughly 44,000 clones, 85% occurring once. Germline V lookup: CDR1 MNHEY, CDR2 SMNVEV (reference sequence). CDR3 size: 13 residues. V was clipped by 3 bases and J by 7 bases, with 12 bases between them. The chain recombines TRBV27 with TRBJ1-1; D is unclear. This receptor was obtained from a man aged 55 to 70 with acute myeloid leukemia. Some clones in this sample may be carry-over from other donors' samples. The sequences come from peripheral blood mononuclear cells, collected before stem cell transplant. CDR3 sequence (DNA): TGTGCCAGCAGTTTTGTCTTAGGCCTTGAAGCTTTCTTT. Protein: CASSFVLGLEAFF.